The 26 T cell receptor beta chains reported below all come from one sample, sequenced in a study of blood T cells in healthy people across ages. Sample-barcoded 5' priming and a J-beta primer mix drove a second PCR of about 6 to 12 cycles. TCRdb reprocessed the 5' RACE reads with MiXCR, giving one entry per CDR3 protein. The sample yields roughly 680,000 distinct CDR3 sequences, around 52% seen once. The sample comprised blood. The receptor source for this set is an elderly woman in good health.

The V call is TRBV6-5, the J call TRBJ2-7; the D gene is possibly TRBD2 (5 bases). Germline assignment: CDR1 MNHEY and CDR2 SVGAGI. CDR3 length equals 14 residues. With 6 bases removed from V and 0 bases from J, the gap between germline ends came to 12 bases. The CDR3 DNA sequence: TGTGCCAGCAGAACCAGCGGAACCTCCTACGAGCAGTACTTC. As protein: CASRTSGTSYEQYF.

This rearrangement joins TRBV28 to TRBJ1-4; D is perhaps TRBD1 (5 bases). The CDR3 length is 14 residues. V dropped 10 bases and J dropped 3 bases, with 15 bases sitting between them. CDR1 and CDR2 from the germline V gene are MDHEN and SYDVKM. Written as DNA, the CDR3 is TGTGCCACCAATGGGGGGATCGCTAATGAAAAACTGTTTTTT. It is translated as CATNGGIANEKLFF. The variable domain in full, completed from reference TRBV28 and TRBJ1-4, reads DVKVTQSSRYLVKRTGEKVFLECVQDMDHENMFWYRQDPGLGLRLIYFSYDVKMKEKGDIPEGYSVSREKKERFSLILESASTNQTSMYLCATNGGIANEKLFFGSGTQLSVL.

The rearrangement uses TRBV18 and TRBJ1-5, with D possibly TRBD1 on 6 matching bases. The J call could be wrong; TRBJ2-3 is a better fit for the DNA end. CDR3 length: 18 amino acids. The germline V gene has CDR1 KGHSH and CDR2 LQKENI. Written as DNA, the CDR3 is TGTGCCAGCTCACCAAGGGGAGCAGGGGACGCAAGCAATCAGCCCCAGTATTTT. Translation gives CASSPRGAGDASNQPQYF.

This clonotype turned up a few times. J is TRBJ1-2 and V is TRBV3-1; 7 bases align to TRBD1. V trimming: 4 bases; J trimming: 2 bases; junction bases outside the gene matches: 7. CDR3 length: 15 residues. CDR1 and CDR2 from the germline V gene are LGHDT and YNNKEL (reference sequence). CDR3 DNA sequence: TGTGCCAGCAGCCGGTGGGAGGGACAGAACTATGGCTACACCTTC. This encodes CASSRWEGQNYGYTF.

The genes are TRBV29-1 and TRBJ2-3, with D perhaps matching TRBD1 (5 bases). Trimming removed 1 base at V and 5 bases at J, with 13 bases between. Germline V lookup: CDR1 SQVTM, CDR2 ANQGSEA. This CDR3 is built from 14 residues. CDR3 residues: CSVEVQGEGDTQYF. The CDR3 DNA follows: TGCAGCGTTGAAGTCCAGGGCGAAGGAGATACGCAGTATTTT.

The V and J genes are TRBV27 and TRBJ2-5, with 9 bases matching TRBD2. With the DNA end fitting TRBJ2-7 better, the J assignment may be wrong. The V gene's germline CDR1 is MNHEY and CDR2 SMNVEV (reference sequence). The length of the CDR3 is 15 residues. The CDR3 DNA is TGTGCCAGCGCCTCTAGCGGGGACGGTAACTACGAGCAGTACTTC. This codes for CASASSGDGNYEQYF.

This clonotype was seen at least ten times. The genes are TRBV6-2 or TRBV6-3 and TRBJ2-7, with D possibly being TRBD1 or TRBD2 (5 bases each). Deletions cut 1 base from V and 3 bases from J, with 13 bases between. The CDR3 runs 15 residues. The germline V gene has CDR1 MNHEY and CDR2 SVGEGT. CDR3 in amino acids: CASSYLGSGGYEQYF. DNA of the CDR3: TGTGCCAGCAGTTACTTGGGGTCTGGGGGCTACGAGCAGTACTTC.

This clonotype was counted ten times or more. The rearrangement joins TRBV5-1 to TRBJ2-5; no clear D gene. V lost 0 bases and J lost 1, with 7 bases in between. Germline CDR1 is SGHRS and CDR2 is YFSETQ. The CDR3 is 14 amino acids. CDR3 bases: TGCGCCAGCAGCTTGGAACCAGGCCAAGAGACCCAGTACTTC. Its protein is CASSLEPGQETQYF.

The chain employs TRBV9 and TRBJ1-2, with D unresolved. The CDR3 runs 14 residues. CDR1 SGDLS and CDR2 YYNGEE come from the germline V gene. V lost 0 bases and J 4 bases, leaving 10 bases between the germline ends. CDR3 loop: CASSVEDGSYGYTF. The CDR3 DNA sequence: TGTGCCAGCAGCGTAGAGGATGGATCCTATGGCTACACCTTC.

Details on this clonotype: With a much larger clone just one base away, this may be a read error. The chain recombines TRBV2 with TRBJ2-5, with D possibly being TRBD1 (5 bases). Trimming took off 3 bases at V and 11 bases at J, with 16 bases between the two ends. Germline V gene sequence: CDR1 SNHLY, CDR2 FYNNEI. CDR3 size: 13 residues. The CDR3 DNA reads as TGTGCCAGCAGTGACAGGGTGGGGAATGAGCAGTACTTC. Amino acids: CASSDRVGNEQYF. Complete variable domain (other parts from reference TRBV2 and TRBJ2-5): EPEVTQTPSHQVTQMGQEVILRCVPISNHLYFYWYRQILGQKVEFLVSFYNNEISEKSEIFDDQFSVERPDGSNFTLKIRSTKLEDSAMYFCASSDRVGNEQYFGPGTRLLVL.

This clonotype was seen repeatedly, ten times or more. This chain links TRBV5-1 with TRBJ2-7; D call uncertain. The CDR3 extends over 12 amino acids. Trimming cost V 1 base and J 6 bases, with 8 bases left between them. CDR1 is SGHRS, CDR2 YFSETQ, per germline. The CDR3 bases are TGCGCCAGCAGCTTGACTATAGGCGAGCAGTACTTC. This codes for CASSLTIGEQYF.

The CDR3 protein is CASSQAVSRGTEAFF. Written as DNA, the CDR3 is TGTGCCAGCAGCCAAGCGGTTAGTAGAGGGACTGAAGCTTTCTTT. This chain connects TRBV3-1 to TRBJ1-1; D ambiguous. CDR3 size: 15 residues. The V gene's germline CDR1 is LGHDT and CDR2 YNNKEL (reference sequence). V lost 1 base and J lost 5, with 14 bases in between.

In this sample, this clonotype turned up many times. The chain links TRBV29-1 to TRBJ2-1; D is perhaps TRBD1 (6 bases). Germline V gene data show CDR1 as SQVTM and CDR2 as ANQGSEA. The CDR3 consists of 14 residues. V lost 3 bases, J lost 1 base, and 10 bases lay in between. CDR3 coding DNA: TGCAGCGTTGAGTGGGACACGTCCTACAATGAGCAGTTCTTC. It codes for CSVEWDTSYNEQFF.

The CDR3 DNA follows: TGTGCCAGCAGTTTAGGGGGGGGTGGTGCTGAAGCTTTCTTT. It translates to CASSLGGGGAEAFF. The chain is built from TRBV27 and TRBJ1-1, with D maybe TRBD1 (5 bases). V lost 2 bases to trimming and J lost 6 bases, with 13 bases between them. Germline V gives CDR1 MNHEY, CDR2 SMNVEV (reference sequence). This CDR3 has 14 amino acids.

Notes on this clonotype: This may arise from a read error, as a much more abundant clone is one base away. V is TRBV20-1 and J is TRBJ1-5; tentative D call: TRBD1 (5 bases). CDR1 is DFQATT and CDR2 is SNEGSKA in the germline V gene (reference sequence). Trimming took off 8 bases at V and 2 bases at J, with 19 bases between the two ends. The CDR3 covers 15 residues. CDR3 nucleotides: TGCAGTACTACCTGGGACTTGGTAGGCAATCAGCCCCAGCATTTT. It is translated as CSTTWDLVGNQPQHF.

This clonotype appeared many times. The gene calls are TRBV12-3 or TRBV12-4 and TRBJ2-3; D ambiguous. V lost 2 bases, J lost 4 bases, and 10 bases lay in between. The CDR3 spans 14 residues. DNA of the CDR3: TGTGCCAGCAGTTTAACAGCTCCCCCAGATACGCAGTATTTT. This gives the protein CASSLTAPPDTQYF.

This chain connects TRBV4-1 to TRBJ2-7; 7 positions match TRBD1. The CDR3 runs 15 residues. CDR1 and CDR2 from the germline V gene are MGHRA and YSYEKL. The J segment lost 2 bases and the V segment lost 1 base, leaving 5 bases of the junction unmatched. This CDR3 is CASSQAGQLAYEQYF. CDR3 DNA sequence: TGCGCCAGCAGCCAAGCGGGACAGCTCGCCTACGAGCAGTACTTC.

Ten or more counts support this clonotype. The chain recombines TRBV10-3 with TRBJ2-3, with TRBD2 identical over 7 bases. CDR3 size: 17 residues. Per the germline V gene, CDR1 is ENHRY and CDR2 is SYGVKD. V trimming: 0 bases; J trimming: 2 bases; junction bases outside the gene matches: 8. The CDR3 nucleotides read TGTGCCATCAGTGAGTCGACAAGCGGGGCTACCACAGATACGCAGTATTTT. Encoded protein: CAISESTSGATTDTQYF.

Only one count was recorded for this clonotype. A read error may be the cause here, since a much bigger clone is one base away. The chain employs TRBV7-2 and TRBJ2-3; the D gene is possibly TRBD2 (5 bases). V lost 8 bases to trimming and J lost 1 base, with 16 bases between them. Per the germline V gene, CDR1 is SGHTA and CDR2 is FQGNSA. CDR3 size: 15 residues. CDR3 residues: CASGSVERGTDTQYF. CDR3 nucleotides: TGTGCCAGCGGCTCAGTGGAGAGGGGCACAGATACGCAGTATTTT.

CDR3 loop: CSVEDTLHTQYF. CDR3 DNA sequence: TGCAGCGTTGAAGACACCTTGCATACGCAGTATTTT. The rearrangement joins TRBV29-1 to TRBJ2-3; D is uncertain. Germline CDR1 SQVTM, CDR2 ANQGSEA. CDR3 length: 12 amino acids. Trimming removed 0 bases from V and 7 bases from J, with 8 bases in between.

This clonotype was recorded many times. The J gene is TRBJ2-7, the V gene TRBV28, with D maybe TRBD1 (5 bases). V dropped 8 bases and J dropped 0 bases, with 14 bases sitting between them. Per the germline V gene, CDR1 is MDHEN and CDR2 is SYDVKM. The CDR3 is made up of 14 amino acids. CDR3 protein: CASGLIQGSYEQYF. The DNA of the CDR3 is TGTGCCAGCGGCCTTATCCAGGGCTCCTACGAGCAGTACTTC.

The rearrangement uses TRBV5-6 and TRBJ2-5; perhaps TRBD1 as D (5 bases). V was shortened by 4 bases and J by 4 bases, with 20 bases between the two germline ends. There are 16 residues in the CDR3. Germline values: CDR1 SGHDT, CDR2 YYEEEE. The CDR3 nucleotides are TGTGCCAGCAGCGTGCTTCCTACAGGTGTGCCAGAGACCCAGTACTTC. Its translation is CASSVLPTGVPETQYF. The whole variable domain, remainder taken from reference TRBV5-6 and TRBJ2-5, is DAGVTQSPTHLIKTRGQQVTLRCSPKSGHDTVSWYQQALGQGPQFIFQYYEEEERQRGNFPDRFSGHQFPNYSSELNVNALLLGDSALYLCASSVLPTGVPETQYFGPGTRLLVL.

The sample holds many counts of this clonotype. The CDR3 nucleotides read TGTGCCAGCAGTTACGGGGGCGGGAGGACCTACGAGCAGTACTTC. The encoded protein is CASSYGGGRTYEQYF. The chain is built from TRBV6-5 and TRBJ2-7, with TRBD2 identical over 8 bases. There are 15 residues in the CDR3. The germline CDR1 and CDR2 sequences are MNHEY and SVGAGI. V was clipped by 2 bases and J by 2 bases; unmatched bases: 5.

The chain combines TRBV2 with TRBJ2-1, with D hard to call. The CDR3 is made up of 17 amino acids. Germline V gives CDR1 SNHLY, CDR2 FYNNEI. Between the trimmed V and J ends, which lost 7 bases and 4 bases, there was a span of 23 bases. CDR3 sequence (DNA): TGTGCCAGCAATCGAATCCCACGGACCGCTTCATACAATGAGCAGTTCTTC. It is translated as CASNRIPRTASYNEQFF. The complete variable domain, with remaining parts taken from reference TRBV2 and TRBJ2-1, reads EPEVTQTPSHQVTQMGQEVILRCVPISNHLYFYWYRQILGQKVEFLVSFYNNEISEKSEIFDDQFSVERPDGSNFTLKIRSTKLEDSAMYFCASNRIPRTASYNEQFFGPGTRLTVL.

The rearrangement joins TRBV5-6 to TRBJ2-3, with D maybe TRBD1 (6 bases). CDR3 length equals 14 residues. Trimming stripped 4 bases from V and 1 base from J, with 10 bases between. CDR1 and CDR2 (germline): SGHDT, YYEEEE. CDR3 nucleotides: TGTGCCAGCAGCAGGGGGATGGGCACAGATACGCAGTATTTT. Translating it yields CASSRGMGTDTQYF.

The chain carries TRBV10-1 and TRBJ2-2, with 10 positions matching TRBD1. The CDR3 is made up of 16 amino acids. The V and J ends lost 8 bases and 5 bases, in that order; junction bases with no gene match: 11. Germline values: CDR1 WNHNN, CDR2 SYGVQD (reference sequence). CDR3 residues: CASGFFGTGDTGELFF. The CDR3 DNA is TGCGCCAGCGGTTTTTTTGGGACAGGGGATACCGGGGAGCTGTTTTTT.